The rows below give T cell receptor beta chains drawn from one sample of a study of blood T cell repertoires in COVID-19. Some clones are missing from TCRdb's copy, which holds only in-frame ones; the method was immunoSEQ multiplex PCR. The table has 250,000 to 350,000 clones, 86% seen once. The sequencing input was peripheral blood. All receptors derive from a woman in her twenties or thirties with active or convalescent COVID-19. CDR3s include the opening cysteine and the closing phenylalanine or tryptophan. The D gene is left open where the match is weak. Where a row states a size, it is once, few, many or the class of an expanded clone; other rows omit it.

TRBV29-1,TRBJ1-4,NA,NA,TGCAGCGCTATTTCAGGGGACGATGAAAAACTGTTTTTT,CSAISGDDEKLFF
TRBV7-8,TRBJ2-3,TRBD1,NA,TGTGCCAGCAGCTTAGTCGGACAGGGGGGCGAAGATACGCAGTATTTT,CASSLVGQGGEDTQYF
TRBV7-9,TRBJ1-6,NA,NA,TGTGCCAGCAGCCGCGATGAGTACCCCCTCCACTTT,CASSRDEYPLHF
TRBV30,TRBJ2-7,NA,NA,TGTGCCACTACCGGAGACAGGCTACGGGAGCAGTACTTC,CATTGDRLREQYF
TRBV30,TRBJ1-6,NA,few,TGTGCCGCGGGGGATTCACCCCTCCACTTT,CAAGDSPLHF
TRBV4-3,TRBJ1-5,NA,NA,TGCGCCAGCAGCCAAGATGCGGGCAATCAGCCCCAGCATTTT,CASSQDAGNQPQHF
TRBV7-9,TRBJ2-2,NA,NA,TGTGCCAGCAGCGTGTCAGGAGGCAATGATTGGACCGGGGAGCTGTTTTTT,CASSVSGGNDWTGELFF
TRBV6-6,TRBJ1-3,TRBD1,NA,TGTGCCAGCAAGACCCGGGACAGGGTGTTCACCATATATTTT,CASKTRDRVFTIYF
TRBV6-2/TRBV6-3,TRBJ1-5,NA,NA,TGTGCCAGCAGTCAACTAATAAATCAGCCCCAGCATTTT,CASSQLINQPQHF
TRBV27,TRBJ2-7,TRBD1,once,TGTGCCAGCAGTTTATTTTTTCGGACAGGATTGTCCTACGAGCAGTACTTC,CASSLFFRTGLSYEQYF
TRBV1,TRBJ1-5,NA,NA,TGCACCAGCAGCCAAGATGGAGGGTCGGGCCCTAATCAGCCCCAGCATTTT,CTSSQDGGSGPNQPQHF
TRBV7-9,TRBJ1-5,TRBD1,NA,TGTGCCAGCAGCTTAGCAGGGGGCCGTCAGCCCCAGCATTTT,CASSLAGGRQPQHF
TRBV30,TRBJ2-2,NA,NA,TGTGCCTACGGGACAACGAACACCGGGGAGCTGTTTTTT,CAYGTTNTGELFF
TRBV6-5,TRBJ2-1,NA,NA,TGTGCCAGCAGTTACACACGGACTGGAAGGGATGAGCAGTTCTTC,CASSYTRTGRDEQFF
TRBV24-1,TRBJ2-1,TRBD1,NA,TGTGCCACCAGCGGACAGGGTTCCTACAATGAGCAGTTCTTC,CATSGQGSYNEQFF
TRBV19,TRBJ1-1,NA,NA,TGTGCCAGTAGTAGTTTAGAGGCGGGGAACACTGAAGCTTTCTTT,CASSSLEAGNTEAFF
TRBV28,TRBJ1-1,TRBD1,NA,TGTGCCAGCAGTACAGGGGGCACTGAAGCTTTCTTT,CASSTGGTEAFF
TRBV3-1/TRBV3-2,TRBJ1-2,NA,NA,TGTGCCAGCAGCCAAGATGGGTCCAGGGAAGCAAACTATGGCTACACCTTC,CASSQDGSREANYGYTF
TRBV25-1,TRBJ1-5,NA,NA,TGTGCCAGCTTCAACAGGCCCCGACTGCATTTT,CASFNRPRLHF
TRBV6-2/TRBV6-3,TRBJ1-2,TRBD1,NA,TGTGCCAGCAGTTACCTCGACAGGGGGTACTATGGCTACACCTTC,CASSYLDRGYYGYTF
TRBV2,TRBJ2-5,NA,NA,TGTGCCAGCAGTGAAAGAACAGGGCCTTTACAAGAGACCCAGTACTTC,CASSERTGPLQETQYF
TRBV4-3,TRBJ2-7,NA,NA,TGCGCCAGCAGCCAAGATCGAGGCGGGTCCTACGAGCAGTACTTC,CASSQDRGGSYEQYF
TRBV5-6,TRBJ2-1,NA,NA,TGTGCCAGCAGCGCAGGGTACCGTGAGCAGTTCTTC,CASSAGYREQFF